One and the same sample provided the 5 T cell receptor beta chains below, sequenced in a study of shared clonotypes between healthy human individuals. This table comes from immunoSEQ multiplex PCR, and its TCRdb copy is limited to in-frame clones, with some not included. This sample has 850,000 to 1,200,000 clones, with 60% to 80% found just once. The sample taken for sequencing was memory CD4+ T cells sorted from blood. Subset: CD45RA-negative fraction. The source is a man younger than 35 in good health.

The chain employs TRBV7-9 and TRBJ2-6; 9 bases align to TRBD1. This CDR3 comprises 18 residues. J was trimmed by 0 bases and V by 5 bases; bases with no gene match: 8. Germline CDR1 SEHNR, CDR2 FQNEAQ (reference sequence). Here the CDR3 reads CASSPLGQGSSGANVLTF. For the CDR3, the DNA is TGTGCCAGCAGCCCCCTCGGACAGGGGAGCTCTGGGGCCAACGTCCTGACTTTC.

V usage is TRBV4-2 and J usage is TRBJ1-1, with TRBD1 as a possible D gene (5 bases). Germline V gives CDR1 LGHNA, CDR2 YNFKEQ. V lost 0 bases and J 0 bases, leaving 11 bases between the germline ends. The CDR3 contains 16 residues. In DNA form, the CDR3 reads TGTGCCAGCAGCCAAGAAGGGGTAACTGTGAACACTGAAGCTTTCTTT. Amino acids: CASSQEGVTVNTEAFF.

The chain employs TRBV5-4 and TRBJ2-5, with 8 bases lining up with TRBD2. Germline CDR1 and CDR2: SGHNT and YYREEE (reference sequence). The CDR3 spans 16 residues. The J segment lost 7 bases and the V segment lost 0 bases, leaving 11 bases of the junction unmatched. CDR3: CASSLADSGASRTQYF. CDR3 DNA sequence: TGTGCCAGCAGCTTGGCCGATAGCGGGGCCTCCAGGACCCAGTACTTC.

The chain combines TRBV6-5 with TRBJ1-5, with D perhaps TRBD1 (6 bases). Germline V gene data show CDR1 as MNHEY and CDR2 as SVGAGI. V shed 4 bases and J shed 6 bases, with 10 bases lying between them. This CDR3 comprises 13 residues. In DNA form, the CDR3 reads TGTGCCAGCAGTTCCACAGGGAGTCAGCCCCAGCATTTT. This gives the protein CASSSTGSQPQHF.

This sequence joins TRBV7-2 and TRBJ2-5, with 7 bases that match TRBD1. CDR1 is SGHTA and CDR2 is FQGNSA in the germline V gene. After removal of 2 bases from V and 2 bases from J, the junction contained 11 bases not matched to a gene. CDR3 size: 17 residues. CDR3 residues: CASSLRGRRGKQETQYF. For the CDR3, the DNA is TGTGCCAGCAGCTTAAGGGGGCGCAGGGGAAAGCAAGAGACCCAGTACTTC.